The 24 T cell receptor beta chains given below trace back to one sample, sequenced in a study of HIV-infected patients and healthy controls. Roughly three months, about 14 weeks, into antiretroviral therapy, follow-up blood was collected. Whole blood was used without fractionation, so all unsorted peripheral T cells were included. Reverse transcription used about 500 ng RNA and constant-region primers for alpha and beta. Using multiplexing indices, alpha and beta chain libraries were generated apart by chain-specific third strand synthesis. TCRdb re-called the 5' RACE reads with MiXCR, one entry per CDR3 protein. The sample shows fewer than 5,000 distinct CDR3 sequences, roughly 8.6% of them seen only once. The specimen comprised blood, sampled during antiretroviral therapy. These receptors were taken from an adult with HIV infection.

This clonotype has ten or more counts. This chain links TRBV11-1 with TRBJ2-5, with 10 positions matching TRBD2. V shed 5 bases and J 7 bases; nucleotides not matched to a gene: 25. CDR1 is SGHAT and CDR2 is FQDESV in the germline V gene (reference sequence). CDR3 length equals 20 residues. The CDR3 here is CASSPHPPPFASGGEGTQYF. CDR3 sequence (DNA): TGTGCCAGCAGCCCCCATCCCCCACCTTTCGCCAGCGGGGGGGAGGGGACCCAGTACTTC.

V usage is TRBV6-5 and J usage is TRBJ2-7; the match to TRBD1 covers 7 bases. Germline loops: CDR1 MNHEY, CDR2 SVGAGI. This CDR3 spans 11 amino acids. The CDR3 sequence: CGRGTAYEQYF. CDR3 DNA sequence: TGTGGCAGGGGGACGGCCTACGAGCAGTACTTC.

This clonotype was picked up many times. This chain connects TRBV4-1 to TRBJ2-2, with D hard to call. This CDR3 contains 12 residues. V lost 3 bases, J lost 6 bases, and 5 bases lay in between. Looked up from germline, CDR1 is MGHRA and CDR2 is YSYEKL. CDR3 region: CASSHQAGELFF. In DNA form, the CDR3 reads TGCGCCAGCAGCCATCAGGCCGGGGAGCTGTTTTTT.

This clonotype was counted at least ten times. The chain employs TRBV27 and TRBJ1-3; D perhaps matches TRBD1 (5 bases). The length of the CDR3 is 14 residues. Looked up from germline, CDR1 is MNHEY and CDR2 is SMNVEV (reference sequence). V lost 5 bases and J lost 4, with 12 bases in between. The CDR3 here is CASSRAGRGNTIYF. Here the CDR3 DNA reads TGTGCCAGCAGTCGGGCAGGGCGAGGAAACACCATATATTTT.

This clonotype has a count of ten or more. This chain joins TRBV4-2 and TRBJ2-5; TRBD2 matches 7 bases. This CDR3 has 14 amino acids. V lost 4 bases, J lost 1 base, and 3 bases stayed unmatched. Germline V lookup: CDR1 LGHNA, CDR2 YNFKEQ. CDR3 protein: CASSRGRGQETQYF. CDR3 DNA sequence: TGTGCCAGCAGCCGGGGGAGGGGCCAAGAGACCCAGTACTTC.

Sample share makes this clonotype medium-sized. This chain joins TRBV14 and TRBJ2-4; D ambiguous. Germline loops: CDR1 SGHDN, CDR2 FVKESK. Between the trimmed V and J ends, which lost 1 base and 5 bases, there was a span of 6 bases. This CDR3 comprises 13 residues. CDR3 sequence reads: CASSQALENIQYF. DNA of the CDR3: TGTGCCAGCAGCCAAGCACTGGAAAACATTCAGTACTTC.

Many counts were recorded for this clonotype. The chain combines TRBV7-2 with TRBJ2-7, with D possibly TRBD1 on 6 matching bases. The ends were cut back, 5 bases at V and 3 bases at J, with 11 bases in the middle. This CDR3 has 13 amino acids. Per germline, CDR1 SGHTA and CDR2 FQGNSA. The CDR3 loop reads CASSPRTVYEQYF. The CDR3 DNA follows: TGTGCCAGCAGCCCGAGGACAGTCTACGAGCAGTACTTC.

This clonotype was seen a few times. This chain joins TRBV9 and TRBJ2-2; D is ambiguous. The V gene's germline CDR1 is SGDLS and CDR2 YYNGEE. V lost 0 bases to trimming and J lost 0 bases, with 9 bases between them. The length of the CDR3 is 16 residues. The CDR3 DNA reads TGTGCCAGCAGCGTAGTTGGGGATGCGAACACCGGGGAGCTGTTTTTT. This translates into CASSVVGDANTGELFF.

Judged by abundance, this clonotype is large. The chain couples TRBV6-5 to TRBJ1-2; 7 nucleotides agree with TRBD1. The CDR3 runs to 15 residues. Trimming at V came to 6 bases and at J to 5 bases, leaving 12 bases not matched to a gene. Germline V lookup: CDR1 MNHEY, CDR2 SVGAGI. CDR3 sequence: CASSLKTGTHYGYTF. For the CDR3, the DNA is TGTGCCAGCAGCCTCAAGACAGGGACTCATTATGGCTACACCTTC.

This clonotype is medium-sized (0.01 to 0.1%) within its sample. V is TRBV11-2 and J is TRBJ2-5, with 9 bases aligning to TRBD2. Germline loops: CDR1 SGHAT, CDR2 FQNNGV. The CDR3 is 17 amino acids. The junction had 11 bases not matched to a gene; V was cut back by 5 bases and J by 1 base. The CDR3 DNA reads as TGTGCCAGCAGCGCCGAATCTAGCGGGGTACTCCAAGAGACCCAGTACTTC. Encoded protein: CASSAESSGVLQETQYF.

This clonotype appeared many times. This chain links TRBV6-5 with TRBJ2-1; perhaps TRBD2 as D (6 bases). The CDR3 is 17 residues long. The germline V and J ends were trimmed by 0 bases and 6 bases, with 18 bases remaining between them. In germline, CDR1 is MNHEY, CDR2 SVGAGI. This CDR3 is CASSYSSLDSGRNEQFF. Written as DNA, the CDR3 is TGTGCCAGCAGTTACTCGAGTCTCGATAGCGGACGCAATGAGCAGTTCTTC.

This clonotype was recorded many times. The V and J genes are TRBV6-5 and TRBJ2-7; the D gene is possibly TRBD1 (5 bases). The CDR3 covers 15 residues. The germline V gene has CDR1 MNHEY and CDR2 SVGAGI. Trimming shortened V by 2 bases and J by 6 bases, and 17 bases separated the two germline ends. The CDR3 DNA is TGTGCCAGCAGTTACGGGGCGGACCTTTCACGCGAGCAGTACTTC. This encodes CASSYGADLSREQYF.

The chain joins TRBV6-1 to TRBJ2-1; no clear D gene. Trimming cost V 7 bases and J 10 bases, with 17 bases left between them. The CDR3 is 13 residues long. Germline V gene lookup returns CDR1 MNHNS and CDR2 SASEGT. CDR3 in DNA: TGTGCCAGCACCCGTAGCACCCGCAGCGAGCAGTTCTTC. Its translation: CASTRSTRSEQFF.

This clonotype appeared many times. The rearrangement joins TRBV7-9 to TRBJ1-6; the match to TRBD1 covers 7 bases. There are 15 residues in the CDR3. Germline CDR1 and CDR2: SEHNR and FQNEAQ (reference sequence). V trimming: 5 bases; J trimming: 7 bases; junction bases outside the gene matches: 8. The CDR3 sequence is CASSQTGDQNSPLHF. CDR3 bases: TGTGCCAGCAGCCAAACAGGGGACCAGAATTCACCCCTCCACTTT. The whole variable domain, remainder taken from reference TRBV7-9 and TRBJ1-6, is DTGVSQNPRHKITKRGQNVTFRCDPISEHNRLYWYRQTLGQGPEFLTYFQNEAQLEKSRLLSDRFSAERPKGSFSTLEIQRTEQGDSAMYLCASSQTGDQNSPLHFGNGTRLTVT.

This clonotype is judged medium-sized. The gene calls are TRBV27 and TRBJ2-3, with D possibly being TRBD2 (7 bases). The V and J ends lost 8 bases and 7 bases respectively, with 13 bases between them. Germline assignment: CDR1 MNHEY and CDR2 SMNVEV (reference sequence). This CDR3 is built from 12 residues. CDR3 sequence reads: CASRRGGNTQYF. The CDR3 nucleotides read TGTGCCAGCCGAAGGGGGGGAAATACGCAGTATTTT.

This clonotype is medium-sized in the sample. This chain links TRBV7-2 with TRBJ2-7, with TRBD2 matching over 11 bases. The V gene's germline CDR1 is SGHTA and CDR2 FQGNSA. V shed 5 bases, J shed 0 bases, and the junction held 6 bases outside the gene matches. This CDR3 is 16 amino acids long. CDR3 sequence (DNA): TGTGCCAGCAGCCCTCGACTAGCGGGGAACTCCTACGAGCAGTACTTC. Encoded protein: CASSPRLAGNSYEQYF.

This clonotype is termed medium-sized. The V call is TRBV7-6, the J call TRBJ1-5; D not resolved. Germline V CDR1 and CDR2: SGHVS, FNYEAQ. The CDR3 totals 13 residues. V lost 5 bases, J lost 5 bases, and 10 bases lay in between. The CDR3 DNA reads TGTGCCAGCAGCACCAACAGAGATCAGCCCCAGCATTTT. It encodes CASSTNRDQPQHF. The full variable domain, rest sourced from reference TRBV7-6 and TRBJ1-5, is GAGVSQSPRYKVTKRGQDVALRCDPISGHVSLYWYRQALGQGPEFLTYFNYEAQQDKSGLPNDRFSAERPEGSISTLTIQRTEQRDSAMYRCASSTNRDQPQHFGDGTRLSIL.

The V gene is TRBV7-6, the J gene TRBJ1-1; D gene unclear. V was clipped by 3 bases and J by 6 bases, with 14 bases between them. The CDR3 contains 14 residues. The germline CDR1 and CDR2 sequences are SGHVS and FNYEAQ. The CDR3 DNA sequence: TGTGCCAGCAGCTTTACGGAGAGTGGACCTGAAGCTTTCTTT. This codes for CASSFTESGPEAFF.

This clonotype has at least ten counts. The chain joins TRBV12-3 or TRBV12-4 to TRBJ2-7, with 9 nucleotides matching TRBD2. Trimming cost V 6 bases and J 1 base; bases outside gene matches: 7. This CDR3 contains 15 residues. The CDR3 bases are TGTGCCAGCAGATCCGCGGGGGGGAAATCCTACGAGCAGTACTTC. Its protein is CASRSAGGKSYEQYF.

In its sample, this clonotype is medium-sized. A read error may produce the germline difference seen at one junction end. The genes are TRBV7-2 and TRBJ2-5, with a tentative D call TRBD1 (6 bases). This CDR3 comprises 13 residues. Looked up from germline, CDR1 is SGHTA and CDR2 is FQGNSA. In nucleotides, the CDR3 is TGTGCCAGCAGCGACCGACAGGCTGAGACCCAATACTTC. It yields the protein CASSDRQAETQYF.

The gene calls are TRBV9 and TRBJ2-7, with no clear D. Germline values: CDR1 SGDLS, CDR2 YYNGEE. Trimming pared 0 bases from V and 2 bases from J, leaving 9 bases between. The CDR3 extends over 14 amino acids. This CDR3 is CASSVGTNPYEQYF. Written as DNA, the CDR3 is TGTGCCAGCAGCGTAGGGACGAACCCCTACGAGCAGTACTTC.

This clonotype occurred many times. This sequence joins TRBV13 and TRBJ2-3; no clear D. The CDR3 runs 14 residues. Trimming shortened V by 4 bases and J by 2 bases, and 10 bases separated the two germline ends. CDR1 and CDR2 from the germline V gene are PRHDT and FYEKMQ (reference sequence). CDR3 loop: CASSSGLDTDTQYF. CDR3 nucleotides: TGTGCCAGCAGCTCCGGCCTAGACACAGATACGCAGTATTTT.

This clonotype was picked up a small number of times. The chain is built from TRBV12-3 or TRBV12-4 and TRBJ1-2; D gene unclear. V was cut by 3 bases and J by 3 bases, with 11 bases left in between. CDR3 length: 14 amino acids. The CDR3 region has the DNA TGTGCCAGCAGTTTTTTGGGAGTAGACTATGGCTACACCTTC. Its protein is CASSFLGVDYGYTF.

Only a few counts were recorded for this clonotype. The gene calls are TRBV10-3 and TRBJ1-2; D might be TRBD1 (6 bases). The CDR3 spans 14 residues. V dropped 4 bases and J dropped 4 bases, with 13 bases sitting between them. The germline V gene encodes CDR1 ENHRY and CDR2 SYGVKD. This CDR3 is CAISGRGASYGYTF. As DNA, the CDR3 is TGTGCCATCAGTGGTCGGGGGGCGAGCTATGGCTACACCTTC.